The sequence of this TCR beta chain was determined in a study of PD-L1 blockade in urothelial cancer. Study-level information: Analyzed time points were 3 weeks (second dose) and 6 weeks after therapy began.

The CDR3 has 15 amino acids. The V and J ends lost 4 bases and 4 bases, in that order; junction bases with no gene match: 7. Germline V gene lookup returns CDR1 LNHDA and CDR2 SQIVND (reference sequence). Libraries were prepared by immunoSEQ multiplex PCR; TCRdb keeps only in-frame clonotypes and omits some of them. This table has roughly 90,000 clones, more than 90% appearing once. The chain uses TRBV19 and TRBJ2-3, with 8 bases lining up with TRBD2. This TCR was recovered from a man in his fifties or sixties with urothelial cancer. This specimen consisted of PBMCs, obtained around atezolizumab (anti-PD-L1) treatment. CDR3 sequence: CASSTGGHLSDTQYF. CDR3 coding DNA: TGTGCCAGTAGTACGGGGGGGCATCTTTCAGATACGCAGTATTTT.